The next 2 T cell receptor beta chains were all read from a single sample in a study of blood T cell repertoires in COVID-19 (TCRdb year 2020). The library was produced with the immunoSEQ multiplex PCR assay. The source is immuneACCESS, and TCRdb retained only in-frame sequences with V and J called. Part of the clones is not carried over; for the studies checked, unresolved V genes explain less than half of this, and the remainder is unexplained. Here the sample has 160,000 or so clones; 65% to 85% occur a single time. Around 13% of the sample is in the top ten clones. What was sequenced was peripheral blood. These receptors originate from a woman of 80 years or more with acute or convalescent COVID-19.

The chain uses TRBV18 and TRBJ2-5; a possible D gene is TRBD2 (6 bases). CDR3 length: 14 amino acids. CDR1 KGHSH and CDR2 LQKENI come from the germline V gene. V was cut by 6 bases and J by 4 bases, with 15 bases left in between. The CDR3 loop reads CASSAGTQGETQYF. The CDR3 nucleotides read TGTGCCAGCTCGGCCGGGACTCAGGGAGAGACCCAGTACTTC.

The chain recombines TRBV5-1 with TRBJ2-7; TRBD2 matches 8 bases. V trimming: 0 bases; J trimming: 1 base; junction bases outside the gene matches: 0. CDR3 length: 14 amino acids. CDR1 SGHRS and CDR2 YFSETQ come from the germline V gene. The CDR3 DNA reads TGCGCCAGCAGCTTGGTAGCGGGGTCCTACGAGCAGTACTTC. Protein sequence: CASSLVAGSYEQYF.